Below are 20 T cell receptor beta chains sequenced from a single sample in a study of blood T cell repertoires in COVID-19. Only in-frame clones appear in the TCRdb table, and some are missing; sequencing was by immunoSEQ multiplex PCR. The profile shows 110,000 to 150,000 clones, about 80% of them singletons. Sequences were obtained from PBMCs or T cells enriched from blood (not recorded which). All receptors come from a woman in her forties or fifties who had recovered from COVID-19.

This chain links TRBV6-5 with TRBJ1-3, with no clear D. Germline loops: CDR1 MNHEY, CDR2 SVGAGI. V was cut by 5 bases and J by 0 bases, with 5 bases left in between. The length of the CDR3 is 13 residues. The CDR3 nucleotides read TGTGCCAGCAGTACAAACTCTGGAAACACCATATATTTT. Amino acid sequence: CASSTNSGNTIYF.

This sequence joins TRBV12-3 or TRBV12-4 and TRBJ1-1; D is uncertain. The CDR3 totals 13 residues. Trimming pared 4 bases from V and 3 bases from J, leaving 9 bases between. DNA for the CDR3: TGTGCCAGCAGTTGGGTGAGGGACACTGAAGCTTTCTTT. Amino acid sequence: CASSWVRDTEAFF.

This chain joins TRBV27 and TRBJ1-2; TRBD1 matches 8 bases. This CDR3 has 16 amino acids. V shed 6 bases, J shed 4 bases, and the junction held 13 bases outside the gene matches. The germline V gene encodes CDR1 MNHEY and CDR2 SMNVEV (reference sequence). In DNA, the CDR3 is TGTGCCAGCAGCCTTCGCGACAGGGGCTACAGCTATGGCTACACCTTC. Residues: CASSLRDRGYSYGYTF.

The chain couples TRBV28 to TRBJ1-2; no firm D call. This CDR3 is 14 amino acids long. Trimming took off 9 bases at V and 7 bases at J, with 21 bases between the two ends. In germline, CDR1 is MDHEN, CDR2 SYDVKM. CDR3 nucleotides: TGTGCCAGTTCCCAGGCCCGGGAACTCGGTGGCTACACCTTC. Amino acids: CASSQARELGGYTF.

This clone was counted a few times. The rearrangement uses TRBV11-3 and TRBJ1-5; D ambiguous. In germline, CDR1 is SGHNT, CDR2 YENEEA. V shed 5 bases and J shed 1 base, with 9 bases lying between them. The CDR3 has 14 amino acids. CDR3 nucleotides: TGTGCCAGCAGCCCCATTGGCAGCAATCAGCCCCAGCATTTT. It codes for CASSPIGSNQPQHF.

As regards this clone: It is likely a read error: a sequence one base away is far more abundant. The genes are TRBV5-4 and TRBJ1-1; tentative D call: TRBD1 (6 bases). The length of the CDR3 is 12 residues. Germline V gene sequence: CDR1 SGHNT, CDR2 YYREEE (reference sequence). V dropped 1 base and J dropped 5 bases, with 6 bases sitting between them. Written as DNA, the CDR3 is TGTGCCAGCAGCTTGAGGGGGACTGAAGCTTTCTTT. Residues: CASSLRGTEAFF. Supplemented by reference TRBV5-4 and TRBJ1-1, the full variable domain reads ETGVTQSPTHLIKTRGQQVTLRCSSQSGHNTVSWYQQALGQGPQFIFQYYREEENGRGNFPPRFSGLQFPNYSSELNVNALELDDSALYLCASSLRGTEAFFGQGTRLTVV.

The chain joins TRBV27 to TRBJ1-2; D is unresolved. Trimming removed 3 bases from V and 4 bases from J, with 12 bases in between. Germline V gene lookup returns CDR1 MNHEY and CDR2 SMNVEV (reference sequence). The CDR3 contains 14 residues. CDR3 sequence: CASSLSGLGYGYTF. The CDR3, as DNA: TGTGCCAGCAGTTTGTCGGGGTTAGGCTATGGCTACACCTTC.

The rearrangement uses TRBV7-3 and TRBJ1-2; D gene ambiguous. The V gene's germline CDR1 is SGHTA and CDR2 FQGTGA. The CDR3 has 13 residues. V shed 5 bases and J shed 8 bases, with 15 bases lying between them. CDR3 bases: TGTGCCAGCAGCCCATCGCCGGGGAGGGGCTACACCTTC. Encoded protein: CASSPSPGRGYTF.

The J gene is TRBJ2-7, the V gene TRBV6-5, with TRBD1 matching over 7 bases. CDR3 length: 15 amino acids. CDR1 and CDR2 from the germline V gene are MNHEY and SVGAGI. J gave up 3 bases and V 6 bases, and 11 bases lay outside the gene matches. Here the CDR3 DNA reads TGTGCCAGCAGCCCCGGGACAGAACGGAACTACGAGCAGTACTTC. This translates into CASSPGTERNYEQYF.

This clone was detected only once. This sequence joins TRBV5-1 and TRBJ2-5, with D perhaps matching TRBD1 (6 bases). Germline CDR1 reads SGHRS; CDR2 reads YFSETQ. The CDR3 extends over 15 amino acids. V shed 5 bases and J shed 5 bases, with 19 bases lying between them. This chain's CDR3 is CASSYTAQGEETQYF. CDR3 in DNA: TGCGCCAGCAGTTACACTGCACAGGGTGAGGAGACCCAGTACTTC.

This chain connects TRBV11-3 to TRBJ2-1; weak D call: TRBD2 (7 bases). V was cut by 5 bases and J by 8 bases, with 22 bases left in between. This CDR3 is built from 16 residues. The germline CDR1 and CDR2 sequences are SGHNT and YENEEA. Here the CDR3 DNA reads TGTGCCAGCAGCCCAGGGAGGGGGGCAGGGGATTATGAGCAGTTCTTC. This translates into CASSPGRGAGDYEQFF. The variable domain in full, completed from reference TRBV11-3 and TRBJ2-1, reads EAGVVQSPRYKIIEKKQPVAFWCNPISGHNTLYWYLQNLGQGPELLIRYENEEAVDDSQLPKDRFSAERLKGVDSTLKIQPAELGDSAVYLCASSPGRGAGDYEQFFGPGTRLTVL.

The V and J genes are TRBV5-1 and TRBJ2-7; 10 nucleotides line up with TRBD1. CDR1 and CDR2 (germline): SGHRS, YFSETQ. Trimming removed 4 bases from V and 7 bases from J; junction bases left unmatched: 8. The CDR3 is made up of 14 amino acids. The CDR3 region is CASSPGQGPREQYF. CDR3 DNA: TGCGCCAGCAGCCCGGGACAGGGGCCTCGAGAGCAGTACTTC.

The chain carries TRBV5-4 and TRBJ2-2; 7 nucleotides line up with TRBD2. This CDR3 region has 14 residues. The junction had 6 bases not matched to a gene; V was cut back by 4 bases and J by 6 bases. Germline V gene sequence: CDR1 SGHNT, CDR2 YYREEE (reference sequence). This chain's CDR3 is CASSGGGPAGELFF. The CDR3 bases are TGTGCCAGCAGCGGGGGGGGTCCCGCCGGGGAGCTGTTTTTT. The whole variable domain, remainder taken from reference TRBV5-4 and TRBJ2-2, is ETGVTQSPTHLIKTRGQQVTLRCSSQSGHNTVSWYQQALGQGPQFIFQYYREEENGRGNFPPRFSGLQFPNYSSELNVNALELDDSALYLCASSGGGPAGELFFGEGSRLTVL.

The chain's CDR3 is CASSSGGVVLGEKLFF. DNA for the CDR3: TGTGCCAGCAGTTCTGGGGGGGTGGTATTAGGTGAAAAACTGTTTTTT. The chain is built from TRBV28 and TRBJ1-4; perhaps TRBD1 as D (5 bases). V was clipped by 4 bases and J by 7 bases, with 19 bases between them. The V gene's germline CDR1 is MDHEN and CDR2 SYDVKM. This CDR3 is built from 16 residues.

The J gene is TRBJ1-1, the V gene TRBV6-5, with TRBD1 matching over 9 bases. The CDR3 is made up of 15 amino acids. Looked up from germline, CDR1 is MNHEY and CDR2 is SVGAGI. The junction had 7 bases not matched to a gene; V was cut back by 0 bases and J by 8 bases. CDR3 DNA sequence: TGTGCCAGCAGTTACTCGCCGGGACAGGGATGGGAAGCTTTCTTT. Residues: CASSYSPGQGWEAFF.

This chain links TRBV3-1 (or the pseudogene TRBV3-2) with TRBJ2-3; 10 bases are shared with TRBD2. J gave up 7 bases and V 2 bases, and 9 bases lay outside the gene matches. Germline lookup yields CDR1 LGHDT and CDR2 YNNKEL (reference sequence). This CDR3 has 16 residues. CDR3 bases: TGTGCCAGCAGCCAAAGATCTAGCGGGGGCCCTTATACGCAGTATTTT. Translating it yields CASSQRSSGGPYTQYF.

The chain uses TRBV28 and TRBJ2-1, with a weak D call TRBD2 (7 bases). Germline values: CDR1 MDHEN, CDR2 SYDVKM. The CDR3 has 12 residues. V was clipped by 8 bases and J by 4 bases, with 9 bases between them. The CDR3 nucleotides read TGTGCCAGCGGGGGGGCTTACAATGAGCAGTTCTTC. Its protein product is CASGGAYNEQFF. Combining the CDR3 with reference TRBV28 and TRBJ2-1 gives the whole variable domain DVKVTQSSRYLVKRTGEKVFLECVQDMDHENMFWYRQDPGLGLRLIYFSYDVKMKEKGDIPEGYSVSREKKERFSLILESASTNQTSMYLCASGGAYNEQFFGPGTRLTVL.

In this sample, this clone turned up a few times. This chain links TRBV6-4 with TRBJ1-6; TRBD1 is a possible D gene (6 bases). Germline V gene sequence: CDR1 MRHNA, CDR2 SNTAGT. The ends were cut back, 6 bases at V and 10 bases at J, with 13 bases in the middle. This CDR3 is 13 amino acids long. Here the CDR3 DNA reads TGTGCCAGCAGACAGGGCAATGGGTCACCCCTCCACTTT. Translation: CASRQGNGSPLHF.

The chain carries TRBV19 and TRBJ1-1; D is possibly TRBD1 (6 bases). This CDR3 comprises 14 residues. The germline CDR1 and CDR2 sequences are LNHDA and SQIVND (reference sequence). V lost 3 bases and J 1 base, leaving 9 bases between the germline ends. CDR3 loop: CASSIGQKNTEAFF. CDR3 bases: TGTGCCAGTAGTATCGGACAGAAGAACACTGAAGCTTTCTTT. The full variable domain, its missing parts supplied by reference TRBV19 and TRBJ1-1, is DGGITQSPKYLFRKEGQNVTLSCEQNLNHDAMYWYRQDPGQGLRLIYYSQIVNDFQKGDIAEGYSVSREKKESFPLTVTSAQKNPTAFYLCASSIGQKNTEAFFGQGTRLTVV.

This chain joins TRBV11-2 and TRBJ1-1; D is undetermined. V was cut by 0 bases and J by 4 bases, with 15 bases left in between. Looked up from germline, CDR1 is SGHAT and CDR2 is FQNNGV. The CDR3 has 16 residues. CDR3 sequence: CASSLDYRGGRTEAFF. CDR3 coding DNA: TGTGCCAGCAGCTTAGATTATCGGGGTGGTCGCACTGAAGCTTTCTTT.